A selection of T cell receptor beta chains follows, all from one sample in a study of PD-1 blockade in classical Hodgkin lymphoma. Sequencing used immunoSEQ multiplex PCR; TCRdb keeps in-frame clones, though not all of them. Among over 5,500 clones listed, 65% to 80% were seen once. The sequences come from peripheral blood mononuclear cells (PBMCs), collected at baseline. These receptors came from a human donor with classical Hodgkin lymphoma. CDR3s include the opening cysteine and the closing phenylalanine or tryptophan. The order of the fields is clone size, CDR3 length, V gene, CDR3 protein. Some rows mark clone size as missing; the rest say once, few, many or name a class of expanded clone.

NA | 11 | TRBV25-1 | CASSEYNEQFF
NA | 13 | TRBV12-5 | CASGLAGGAEAFF
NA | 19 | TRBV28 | CASRQQTGGRGTSYNEQFF
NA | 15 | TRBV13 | CASSSDRGIVETQYF
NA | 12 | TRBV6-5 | CASSSRQDEQYF
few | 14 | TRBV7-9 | CASSPPGFGGGYTF
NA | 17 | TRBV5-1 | CASSLRTGIATNEKLFF
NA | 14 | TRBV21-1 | CASGLVSRIYEQYF
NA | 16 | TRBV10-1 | CASSDGHPSGANVLTF
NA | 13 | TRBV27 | CASIHGPTGELFF
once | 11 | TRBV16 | CASSPGQEAFF
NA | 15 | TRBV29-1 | CSVVASGPSTDTQYF
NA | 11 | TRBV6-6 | CASGRGYEQYF
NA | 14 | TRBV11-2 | CASSLDESYYGYTF
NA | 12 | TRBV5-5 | CASSLDNREQYF
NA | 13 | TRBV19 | CASSPGVGDTQYF
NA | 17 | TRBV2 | CASSERRGSPGANVLTF
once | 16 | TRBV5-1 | CASSFYQGAMNTEAFF
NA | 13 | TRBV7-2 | CASSDGTPNEQFF
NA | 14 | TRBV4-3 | CASSLKFPSYEQYF
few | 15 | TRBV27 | CASSLGQGWNTEAFF
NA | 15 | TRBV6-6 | CASSYERESIDTQYF
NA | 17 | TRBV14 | CASSQDHGFLMNTEAFF
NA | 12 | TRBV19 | CASTRQGIEAFF
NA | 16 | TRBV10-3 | CAISNSLAESTDTQYF
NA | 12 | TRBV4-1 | CASTRRRVGQFF
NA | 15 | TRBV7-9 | CASSLVRGEVDTQYF
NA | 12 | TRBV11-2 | CASSFMGNEQFF
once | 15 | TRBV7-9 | CASSLGPGLVNEQFF
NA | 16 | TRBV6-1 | CASSEGLGYSYNEQFF
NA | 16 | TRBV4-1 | CASSQYRGPNTGELFF
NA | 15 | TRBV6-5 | CASSGTSGDSYEQYF
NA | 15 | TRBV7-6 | CASSLLRSSTDTQYF
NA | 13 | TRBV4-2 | CASSQVRGNEQYF
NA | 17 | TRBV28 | CASSRPQPGDYNSPLHF
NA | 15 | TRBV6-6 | CASTSGGGNNQPQHF
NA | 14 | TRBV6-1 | CASSDWSGWAEQFF
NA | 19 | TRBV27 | CASSPKPPGQLYWDTEAFF
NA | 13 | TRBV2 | CASRGTGIQPQHF
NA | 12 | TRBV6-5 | CASGGGGGGYTF
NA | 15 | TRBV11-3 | CASSVAGVVRETQYF
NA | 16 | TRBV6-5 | CASSYSRGQANTEAFF
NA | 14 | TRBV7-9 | CASSLELADNEQFF
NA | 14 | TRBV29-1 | CSVEPNGRDNEQFF
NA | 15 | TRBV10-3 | CAISGGQGASDGYTF
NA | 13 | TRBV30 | CAWSADGNQPQHF
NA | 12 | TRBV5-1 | CASSDHQETQYF
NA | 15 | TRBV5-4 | CASSQGGGGTDTQYF
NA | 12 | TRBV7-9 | CASSLVGFGYTF
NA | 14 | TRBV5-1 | CASSFNPGTDTQYF
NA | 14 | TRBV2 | CATLEGQGRDTQYF
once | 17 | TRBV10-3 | CAISESLAGPSSYEQYF
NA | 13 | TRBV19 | CASSRTNGDRKDF
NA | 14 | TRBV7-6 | CASSLRHSYNEQFF
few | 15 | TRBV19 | CASSRGQGSPDTQYF
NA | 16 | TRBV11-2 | CASSLQGPRVNTEAFF
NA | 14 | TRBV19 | CASSQRDRTTEAFF
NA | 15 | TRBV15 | CATSRNPGQPYGYTF